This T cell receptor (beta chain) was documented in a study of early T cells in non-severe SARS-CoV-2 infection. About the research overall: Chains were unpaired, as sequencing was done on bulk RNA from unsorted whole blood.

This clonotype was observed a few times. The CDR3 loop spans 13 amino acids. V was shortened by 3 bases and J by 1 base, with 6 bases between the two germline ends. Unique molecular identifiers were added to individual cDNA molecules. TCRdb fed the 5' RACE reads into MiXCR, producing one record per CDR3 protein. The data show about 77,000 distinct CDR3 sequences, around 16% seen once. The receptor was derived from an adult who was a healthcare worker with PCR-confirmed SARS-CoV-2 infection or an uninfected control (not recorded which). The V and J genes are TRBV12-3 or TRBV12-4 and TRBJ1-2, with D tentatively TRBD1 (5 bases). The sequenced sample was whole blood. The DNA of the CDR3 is TGTGCCAGCAGTTTGGGGGATAACTATGGCTACACCTTC. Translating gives CASSLGDNYGYTF.